These 2 T cell receptor beta chains originate from one sample sequenced in a study of OX40 agonist ivuxolimab in advanced cancers. The table came from immunoSEQ multiplex PCR; TCRdb's copy has only in-frame clones and leaves some out. The sample yields tens of thousands of clones, 88% seen once. The sample consisted of CD4+ or CD8+ T cells sorted from blood, taken in a trial of the OX40 agonist ivuxolimab. The receptors shown here come from an adult with an advanced solid tumor such as melanoma, head and neck, liver or kidney cancer.

The genes are TRBV5-5 and TRBJ2-5, with D perhaps TRBD1 or TRBD2 (5 bases each). This CDR3 region has 13 residues. CDR1 is SGHKS, CDR2 YYEKEE, per germline (reference sequence). Deletions cut 1 base from V and 6 bases from J, with 10 bases between. This CDR3 is CASSLNWGKTQYF. The CDR3 region has the DNA TGTGCCAGCAGCTTGAACTGGGGGAAGACCCAGTACTTC.

The CDR3 nucleotides are TGTGCCAGCGGTAAACTGGACGTTAATGAAAAACTGTTTTTT. The encoded protein is CASGKLDVNEKLFF. V gene TRBV2 combines with J gene TRBJ1-4; D gene uncertain. Germline CDR1 reads SNHLY; CDR2 reads FYNNEI. The CDR3 extends over 14 amino acids. V lost 8 bases and J lost 4, with 14 bases in between.